A single sample is the source of the 24 T cell receptor beta chains below, sequenced in a study of blood T cell repertoires in COVID-19. Libraries were prepared by immunoSEQ multiplex PCR; TCRdb keeps only in-frame clonotypes and omits some of them. The table records 90,000 to 110,000 clones, roughly 79% of them present only once. The sample comprised peripheral blood. Every receptor here comes from a man older than 75 with acute or convalescent COVID-19.

This clone was counted once. The V and J genes are TRBV11-2 and TRBJ2-7, with 7 bases matching TRBD1. V gave up 8 bases and J gave up 1 base; unmatched junction bases: 8. The CDR3 runs 14 residues. From germline, CDR1 is SGHAT and CDR2 FQNNGV. The CDR3 region is CASSDRRRSYEQYF. CDR3 sequence (DNA): TGTGCCAGCTCGGACAGGCGAAGGTCCTACGAGCAGTACTTC.

The chain links TRBV18 to TRBJ1-2, with D hard to call. Trimming left V 0 bases short and J 3 bases short, with 11 bases between. Germline V gives CDR1 KGHSH, CDR2 LQKENI. This CDR3 is 15 amino acids long. The CDR3 sequence is CASSPPSYPYYGYTF. The CDR3 nucleotides are TGTGCCAGCTCACCACCGAGTTACCCCTACTATGGCTACACCTTC.

The V call is TRBV27, the J call TRBJ2-1; D uncertain. V was cut by 4 bases and J by 4 bases, with 5 bases left in between. This CDR3 has 12 amino acids. Germline assignment: CDR1 MNHEY and CDR2 SMNVEV (reference sequence). For the CDR3, the DNA is TGTGCCAGCAGTTCCCCTTACAATGAGCAGTTCTTC. Its translation is CASSSPYNEQFF.

The chain uses TRBV5-1 and TRBJ2-5; perhaps TRBD1 as D (5 bases). This CDR3 is 14 amino acids long. V lost 5 bases to trimming and J lost 3 bases, with 14 bases between them. Looked up from germline, CDR1 is SGHRS and CDR2 is YFSETQ. In DNA, the CDR3 is TGCGCCAGCAGTCAACCAGGGTGGGAAGAGACCCAGTACTTC. Translating it yields CASSQPGWEETQYF. The full variable domain, in which reference TRBV5-1 and TRBJ2-5 provide the parts outside the CDR3, is KAGVTQTPRYLIKTRGQQVTLSCSPISGHRSVSWYQQTPGQGLQFLFEYFSETQRNKGNFPGRFSGRQFSNSRSEMNVSTLELGDSALYLCASSQPGWEETQYFGPGTRLLVL.

In its sample, this clone was seen a few times. The V gene is TRBV3-1 (or the pseudogene TRBV3-2), the J gene TRBJ2-7; the match to TRBD2 covers 10 bases. CDR3 length: 15 residues. The ends lost 1 base at V and 2 bases at J; junction bases unmatched: 2. The germline V gene encodes CDR1 LGHDT and CDR2 YNNKEL (reference sequence). The CDR3 coding sequence is TGTGCCAGCAGCCAAGCAGCGGGAGGGCCCTACGAGCAGTACTTC. Translated, it gives CASSQAAGGPYEQYF.

The chain recombines TRBV7-9 with TRBJ1-2; 7 bases fit TRBD1. The CDR3 length is 13 residues. Per germline, CDR1 SEHNR and CDR2 FQNEAQ (reference sequence). The V and J ends lost 7 bases and 4 bases, in that order; junction bases with no gene match: 6. CDR3 bases: TGTGCCAGCAACGGTTGGGACAGCTATGGCTACACCTTC. Translation gives CASNGWDSYGYTF.

The CDR3 reads CATSDPGDREDTEAFF. Written as DNA, the CDR3 is TGTGCCACCAGTGACCCCGGTGACAGGGAGGACACTGAAGCTTTCTTT. The genes are TRBV24-1 and TRBJ1-1, with 7 bases that match TRBD1. Trimming at V came to 4 bases and at J to 3 bases, leaving 10 bases not matched to a gene. The CDR3 loop spans 16 amino acids. Per germline, CDR1 KGHDR and CDR2 SFDVKD.

The genes are TRBV5-1 and TRBJ1-3; 12 bases are shared with TRBD1. With V trimmed by 4 bases and J by 3 bases, 5 bases remained unmatched. Germline V gives CDR1 SGHRS, CDR2 YFSETQ. The CDR3 covers 16 residues. CDR3: CASSPWDRGLGNTIYF. As DNA, the CDR3 is TGCGCCAGCAGCCCCTGGGACAGGGGGCTTGGAAACACCATATATTTT.

The chain couples TRBV6-1 to TRBJ1-3; D might be TRBD1 (5 bases). The CDR3 extends over 16 amino acids. Germline V gene lookup returns CDR1 MNHNS and CDR2 SASEGT. With 4 bases removed from V and 0 bases from J, the gap between germline ends came to 13 bases. The CDR3: CASSGLTGLSGNTIYF. The CDR3 DNA sequence: TGTGCCAGCAGTGGACTTACAGGTCTCTCTGGAAACACCATATATTTT.

The genes are TRBV4-3 and TRBJ2-7; D unresolved. The V gene lost 1 base and the J gene lost 2 bases, with 6 bases spanning the gap. The CDR3 has 13 amino acids. Germline lookup yields CDR1 LGHNA and CDR2 YSLEER. CDR3 amino acids: CASSQGSAYEQYF. As DNA, the CDR3 is TGCGCCAGCAGCCAAGGATCAGCCTACGAGCAGTACTTC.

V is TRBV25-1 and J is TRBJ2-5; the match to TRBD1 covers 9 bases. With 1 base clipped from V and 2 bases from J, the junction kept 2 bases outside the gene matches. This CDR3 is built from 15 residues. The germline V gene has CDR1 MGHDK and CDR2 SYGVNS. CDR3 in amino acids: CASSESGTGQETQYF. The DNA of the CDR3 is TGTGCCAGCAGTGAATCGGGGACAGGGCAAGAGACCCAGTACTTC.

The chain uses TRBV18 and TRBJ1-1; no definite D call. This CDR3 has 14 amino acids. Trimming left V 3 bases short and J 8 bases short, with 16 bases between. Germline CDR1 is KGHSH and CDR2 is LQKENI. The CDR3: CASSPQQSRQEAFF. CDR3 nucleotide sequence: TGTGCCAGCTCACCCCAACAGTCGCGCCAAGAAGCTTTCTTT.

V usage is TRBV18 and J usage is TRBJ2-3; possible D gene TRBD2, 5 bases. The CDR3 totals 15 residues. Between the trimmed V and J ends, which lost 3 bases and 4 bases, there was a span of 14 bases. Germline CDR1 KGHSH, CDR2 LQKENI. The CDR3 DNA is TGTGCCAGCTCACCCCAAATCCGGCGGGCAGATACGCAGTATTTT. Translating gives CASSPQIRRADTQYF.

For the CDR3, the DNA is TGTGCCAGCAGTTGGGGGACAGGGGGCGAAGAGACCCAGTACTTC. Translated, it gives CASSWGTGGEETQYF. This chain connects TRBV6-5 to TRBJ2-5, with 12 bases matching TRBD1. After removal of 4 bases from V and 3 bases from J, the junction contained 3 bases not matched to a gene. CDR3 length: 15 residues. CDR1 and CDR2 (germline): MNHEY, SVGAGI.

V is TRBV3-1 (or the pseudogene TRBV3-2) and J is TRBJ1-2, with 7 bases fitting TRBD1. This CDR3 has 16 residues. Germline CDR1 and CDR2: LGHDT and YNNKEL (reference sequence). The junction had 8 bases not matched to a gene; V was cut back by 0 bases and J by 4 bases. CDR3 region: CASSQDSLGDSYGYTF. In DNA form, the CDR3 reads TGTGCCAGCAGCCAAGATTCTTTGGGGGACAGCTATGGCTACACCTTC.

The V gene is TRBV18, the J gene TRBJ2-3; 10 bases match TRBD2. The J segment lost 3 bases and the V segment lost 2 bases, leaving 8 bases of the junction unmatched. CDR1 KGHSH and CDR2 LQKENI come from the germline V gene. CDR3 size: 17 residues. The CDR3 bases are TGTGCCAGCTCACCAGTAACTAGCGGGATTACTACAGATACGCAGTATTTT. This encodes CASSPVTSGITTDTQYF.

This clone was found a few times. This rearrangement joins TRBV6-5 to TRBJ2-7, with 9 bases fitting TRBD1. The germline gives CDR1 MNHEY, CDR2 SVGAGI. The V segment lost 2 bases and the J segment 1 base; nucleotides outside the gene matches: 3. The CDR3 consists of 15 residues. This chain's CDR3 is CASSYGGTGSYEQYF. CDR3 nucleotide sequence: TGTGCCAGCAGTTACGGTGGGACAGGGTCCTACGAGCAGTACTTC.

The chain recombines TRBV4-2 with TRBJ2-1; 7 bases are shared with TRBD2. V was clipped by 1 base and J by 3 bases; unmatched bases: 9. The CDR3 consists of 17 residues. Germline V gene sequence: CDR1 LGHNA, CDR2 YNFKEQ. Here the CDR3 reads CASSQAPPGLYYNEQFF. As DNA, the CDR3 is TGTGCCAGCAGCCAAGCCCCCCCGGGACTATACTACAATGAGCAGTTCTTC.

This clone appeared once. The rearrangement uses TRBV11-2 and TRBJ2-1, with TRBD2 matching over 13 bases. The CDR3 length is 16 residues. CDR1 and CDR2 (germline): SGHAT, FQNNGV. V trimming: 6 bases; J trimming: 5 bases; junction bases outside the gene matches: 7. Here the CDR3 reads CASSRRLAGGHNEQFF. DNA for the CDR3: TGTGCCAGCAGTCGGAGACTAGCGGGAGGCCACAATGAGCAGTTCTTC.

This clone was detected once. The CDR3 here is CASSQVTGRGNEQFF. In DNA, the CDR3 is TGTGCCAGCAGCCAAGTGACCGGGAGGGGCAATGAGCAGTTCTTC. This chain joins TRBV4-2 and TRBJ2-1; 8 nucleotides match TRBD2. The CDR3 covers 15 residues. Trimming removed 1 base from V and 6 bases from J; junction bases left unmatched: 5. From germline, CDR1 is LGHNA and CDR2 YNFKEQ.

The V and J genes are TRBV5-1 and TRBJ2-5; D gene ambiguous. From germline, CDR1 is SGHRS and CDR2 YFSETQ. The V and J ends lost 2 bases and 2 bases respectively, with 13 bases between them. CDR3 length: 15 amino acids. The CDR3 DNA sequence: TGCGCCAGCAGCTTCCTGCCAGGCACACAAGAGACCCAGTACTTC. Its translation: CASSFLPGTQETQYF.

The rearrangement uses TRBV6-5 and TRBJ2-2; 10 bases agree with TRBD1. Germline V CDR1 and CDR2: MNHEY, SVGAGI. The trim removed 6 bases at V and 3 bases at J, leaving 4 bases unmatched. The CDR3 is 15 residues long. The CDR3 spells CASRTGTGDTGELFF. In nucleotides, the CDR3 is TGTGCCAGCAGGACCGGGACAGGGGACACCGGGGAGCTGTTTTTT.

Concerning this clone itself: Other DNA sequences of this sample code for an identical CDR3. The V gene is TRBV30, the J gene TRBJ1-5; D is ambiguous. The CDR3 contains 13 residues. CDR1 is GTSNPN and CDR2 is SVGIG in the germline V gene (reference sequence). V lost 0 bases, J lost 4 bases, and 7 bases lay in between. The chain's CDR3 is CAWSVGGNQPQHF. CDR3 bases: TGTGCCTGGAGTGTAGGAGGAAATCAGCCCCAGCATTTT.

The chain uses TRBV30 and TRBJ1-5; unclear D gene. Germline V gene lookup returns CDR1 GTSNPN and CDR2 SVGIG (reference sequence). Trimming removed 5 bases from V and 0 bases from J, with 8 bases in between. This CDR3 region has 13 residues. Written as DNA, the CDR3 is TGTGCCTGGGGACTTAATAGCAATCAGCCCCAGCATTTT. Protein product: CAWGLNSNQPQHF.